The 13 T cell receptor beta chains given below trace back to one sample, sequenced in a study of T cell repertoires in cytomegalovirus infection. TCRdb ran MiXCR on the reads and lists one entry per CDR3 protein. The profile shows approximately 500,000 distinct CDR3 sequences, approximately 15% of them singletons. Material: CD8+ T cells from PBMCs. The source is a human donor in good health (CMV status not recorded). Some clones in this sample may be carry-over from other donors' samples.

Details on this clonotype: A much larger clone lies a single base off, so this may be a read error. The conserved phenylalanine or tryptophan is not found at the CDR3 terminus, so this likely reflects a read error. This sequence joins TRBV12-3 or TRBV12-4 and TRBJ2-7, with D unresolved. This CDR3 is 14 amino acids long. V was shortened by 1 base and J by 2 bases, with 9 bases between the two germline ends. The CDR3 is CASSLELFAYEQYY. In DNA, the CDR3 is TGTGCCAGCAGTTTAGAACTTTTTGCCTACGAGCAGTACTAC.

For this clonotype: This clone may be a read error of a much larger clone one base away. The rearrangement joins TRBV6-2 or TRBV6-3 to TRBJ2-1, with a weak D call TRBD1 (7 bases). Germline V lookup: CDR1 MNHEY, CDR2 SVGEGT. The CDR3 length is 15 residues. The CDR3 reads CARSYSTGRWDEQFF. CDR3 bases: TGTGCCAGAAGTTACTCGACAGGGAGGTGGGATGAGCAGTTCTTC.

Ten or more counts support this clonotype. V is TRBV7-9 and J is TRBJ1-6; D is uncertain. The CDR3 runs 12 residues. In germline, CDR1 is SEHNR, CDR2 FQNEAQ (reference sequence). V dropped 5 bases and J dropped 5 bases, with 4 bases sitting between them. The CDR3 DNA reads as TGTGCCAGCAGCACGAATAATTCACCCCTCCACTTT. This encodes CASSTNNSPLHF. The full variable domain, in which reference TRBV7-9 and TRBJ1-6 provide the parts outside the CDR3, is DTGVSQNPRHKITKRGQNVTFRCDPISEHNRLYWYRQTLGQGPEFLTYFQNEAQLEKSRLLSDRFSAERPKGSFSTLEIQRTEQGDSAMYLCASSTNNSPLHFGNGTRLTVT.

The chain has TRBV6-4 and TRBJ1-1, with D hard to call. The V and J ends lost 2 bases and 1 base respectively, with 5 bases between them. Germline values: CDR1 MRHNA, CDR2 SNTAGT. This CDR3 contains 13 residues. The CDR3 spells CASSDDGNTEAFF. DNA for the CDR3: TGTGCCAGCAGTGACGACGGGAACACTGAAGCTTTCTTT.

On this clonotype itself: Given a much more abundant clone one base away, this may be a read error. The missing conserved phenylalanine or tryptophan at the end of this CDR3 makes a read error likely. Here the CDR3 reads CASSLLLAVYNEQFS. CDR3 nucleotides: TGTGCCAGCAGTTTATTACTAGCGGTCTACAATGAGCAGTTCTCC. The chain joins TRBV27 to TRBJ2-1; 8 bases map to TRBD2. Germline loops: CDR1 MNHEY, CDR2 SMNVEV (reference sequence). CDR3 length: 15 amino acids. Trimming cost V 1 base and J 3 bases; bases outside gene matches: 2.

This chain links TRBV9 with TRBJ2-7; 9 bases are shared with TRBD2. V was pared by 6 bases and J by 5 bases, with 9 bases of the junction left unmatched. The CDR3 runs to 14 residues. From germline, CDR1 is SGDLS and CDR2 YYNGEE. CDR3: CASTPGTSTHEQYF. The CDR3 region has the DNA TGTGCCAGCACCCCCGGGACTAGCACCCACGAGCAGTACTTC.

This clonotype has just a few counts. The gene calls are TRBV11-2 and TRBJ2-1; D call uncertain. Deletions cut 1 base from V and 8 bases from J, with 9 bases between. The CDR3 spans 13 residues. Germline CDR1 and CDR2: SGHAT and FQNNGV. CDR3 protein: CASSLGSSDEQFF. The CDR3 DNA follows: TGTGCCAGCAGCTTAGGATCCTCAGATGAGCAGTTCTTC. Full variable domain (remainder filled in from reference TRBV11-2 and TRBJ2-1): EAGVAQSPRYKIIEKRQSVAFWCNPISGHATLYWYQQILGQGPKLLIQFQNNGVVDDSQLPKDRFSAERLKGVDSTLKIQPAKLEDSAVYLCASSLGSSDEQFFGPGTRLTVL.

This clonotype came up many times. The chain recombines TRBV4-1 with TRBJ2-1, with 9 bases fitting TRBD2. V trimming: 2 bases; J trimming: 2 bases; junction bases outside the gene matches: 10. This CDR3 has 18 amino acids. The germline V gene has CDR1 MGHRA and CDR2 YSYEKL. The CDR3 loop is CASSQNLAGETPYNEQFF. The CDR3 nucleotides read TGCGCCAGCAGCCAAAATTTAGCGGGAGAAACACCCTACAATGAGCAGTTCTTC.

This clonotype was found many times. CDR3 coding DNA: TGTGCCAGCAGTTACTCCACAGGGGGCGCGGAAGCTTTCTTT. It is translated as CASSYSTGGAEAFF. The chain recombines TRBV6-5 with TRBJ1-1; TRBD1 aligns across 9 bases. V dropped 0 bases and J dropped 8; count of bases not matched to a gene: 4. Germline assignment: CDR1 MNHEY and CDR2 SVGAGI. The CDR3 is 14 residues long.

This clonotype was recorded a few times. The gene calls are TRBV5-5 and TRBJ1-2; a possible D gene is TRBD1 (6 bases). V lost 0 bases and J lost 0, with 9 bases in between. The CDR3 spans 15 residues. CDR1 SGHKS and CDR2 YYEKEE come from the germline V gene (reference sequence). CDR3: CASSLGTAPNYGYTF. CDR3 coding DNA: TGTGCCAGCAGCTTGGGGACAGCGCCTAACTATGGCTACACCTTC.

In this sample, this clonotype turned up many times. The chain employs TRBV12-3 or TRBV12-4 and TRBJ1-1; 9 bases agree with TRBD1. The length of the CDR3 is 18 residues. The J segment lost 10 bases and the V segment lost 5 bases, leaving 23 bases of the junction unmatched. The CDR3 loop reads CASSTPVNRDRVSVGAFF. The DNA for the CDR3 is TGTGCCAGCAGTACACCCGTAAACCGGGACAGGGTATCGGTCGGAGCTTTCTTT.

The rearrangement links TRBV30 to TRBJ1-5; 8 bases match TRBD1. Trimming cost V 0 bases and J 7 bases; bases outside gene matches: 2. Per germline, CDR1 GTSNPN and CDR2 SVGIG (reference sequence). The CDR3 contains 13 residues. The CDR3 DNA follows: TGTGCCTGGAGTGTACAGGGGGGACAGCCCCAGCATTTT. Its protein is CAWSVQGGQPQHF.

This clonotype was observed at least ten times. J is TRBJ1-6 and V is TRBV27; 8 positions match TRBD1. Germline V gives CDR1 MNHEY, CDR2 SMNVEV (reference sequence). The CDR3 runs to 17 residues. The junction had 7 bases not matched to a gene; V was cut back by 6 bases and J by 0 bases. CDR3 sequence: CASRGQGGISYNSPLHF. As DNA, the CDR3 is TGTGCCAGCAGAGGACAGGGTGGGATCTCCTATAATTCACCCCTCCACTTT.